This T cell receptor beta chain originates from a study of beta chain features in type 1 diabetes. This CDR3 contains 16 residues. J lost 7 bases, V lost 5 bases, and 14 bases had no gene match. Germline values: CDR1 SEHNR, CDR2 FQNEAQ (reference sequence). The sequenced template was cDNA made from the entire isolated RNA. Using immunoSEQ multiplex PCR, the repertoire was profiled, and TCRdb retains in-frame clones only, with some absent. The data show about 930,000 clones, 17% seen once. Study-wide findings and caveats: In comparison with healthy donors, patients had naive, central memory and Treg TCRB repertoires that appeared more similar. High TCR expression in some cells could lead to their over-representation in cDNA sequencing. The analysis here could not establish whether HLA type shapes TCRB rearrangement. Insertions at VDJ junctions were less frequent in type 1 diabetes patients. These patients also deleted more nucleotides at the same junctions.

Concerning this clone itself: Antigen unknown.

Sequenced sample: naive CD4+ T cells from blood. The clonotype was recovered from a woman aged 18 to 35 in good health. J is TRBJ2-1 and V is TRBV7-9; 7 nucleotides match TRBD1. For the CDR3, the DNA is TGTGCCAGCAGCCCCAGGGGGTCTCGGGCGGCTAATGAGCAGTTCTTC. Protein: CASSPRGSRAANEQFF.